A single sample gave rise to the 32 T cell receptor beta chains below, sequenced in a study of a mutant IDH1 vaccine in newly diagnosed glioma. No antigen has been identified for these receptors. Data came from immunoSEQ multiplex PCR; TCRdb stores just in-frame clones and leaves some out. The sample comprises some 58,000 clones, approximately 80% of which are singletons, and roughly 5.3% rests with the top ten. Time point noted: week 35, safety follow-up. Every vaccine dose comprised 300 ug of mutant IDH1 20-mer peptide plus topical imiquimod. Sequencing was performed on PBMCs, taken from a glioma patient whose treatment included an IDH1 peptide vaccine. These receptors all come from a man aged 40-49 years with glioma.

CDR3 sequence: CATSYRELNTEAFF. The CDR3 region has the DNA TGTGCCACCAGTTACAGGGAGTTGAACACTGAAGCTTTCTTT. The chain joins TRBV15 to TRBJ1-1; D possibly corresponds to TRBD1 (6 bases). Germline V CDR1 and CDR2: LNHNV, YYDKDF (reference sequence). Trimming took off 6 bases at V and 0 bases at J, with 11 bases between the two ends. The CDR3 has 14 residues.

This sequence joins TRBV7-9 and TRBJ1-1; 8 bases map to TRBD1. The CDR3 spans 14 residues. Trimming removed 4 bases from V and 1 base from J; junction bases left unmatched: 2. Germline V CDR1 and CDR2: SEHNR, FQNEAQ (reference sequence). This chain's CDR3 is CASSSDRANTEAFF. CDR3 in DNA: TGTGCCAGCAGCTCGGACAGGGCGAACACTGAAGCTTTCTTT.

This clone was observed a handful of times. The chain has TRBV30 and TRBJ1-5; 7 bases match TRBD1. The junction had 2 bases not matched to a gene; V was cut back by 0 bases and J by 3 bases. In germline, CDR1 is GTSNPN, CDR2 SVGIG (reference sequence). This CDR3 is 14 amino acids long. The CDR3 nucleotides are TGTGCCTGGAGTGTAACAGGGGACAATCAGCCCCAGCATTTT. Encoded protein: CAWSVTGDNQPQHF.

J is TRBJ2-3 and V is TRBV6-6; D gene ambiguous. V lost 5 bases and J lost 5, with 17 bases in between. The CDR3 is made up of 15 amino acids. Looked up from germline, CDR1 is MNHNY and CDR2 is SVGAGI (reference sequence). The chain's CDR3 is CASSIPRTPGDTQYF. For the CDR3, the DNA is TGTGCCAGCAGTATCCCGCGGACCCCGGGAGATACGCAGTATTTT.

This chain links TRBV29-1 with TRBJ1-4; no reliable D call. The length of the CDR3 is 15 residues. The germline V and J ends were trimmed by 6 bases and 0 bases, with 14 bases remaining between them. Germline lookup yields CDR1 SQVTM and CDR2 ANQGSEA. The CDR3 DNA reads as TGCAGCGTGTTGGATATCCGCTCAACTAATGAAAAACTGTTTTTT. The encoded protein is CSVLDIRSTNEKLFF.

The chain has TRBV5-1 and TRBJ2-5; either TRBD1 or TRBD2 may supply D (5 bases each). Trimming took 3 bases from V and 5 from J, leaving 20 bases between them. The germline V gene encodes CDR1 SGHRS and CDR2 YFSETQ. CDR3 length: 16 residues. The CDR3 coding sequence is TGCGCCAGCAGCTCCTCGGACCGGGACCCTACTGAGACCCAGTACTTC. Translating it yields CASSSSDRDPTETQYF.

For the CDR3, the DNA is TGTGCCAGCAGCCGGACTAGCGGGACCGGGGAGCTGTTTTTT. It codes for CASSRTSGTGELFF. J is TRBJ2-2 and V is TRBV7-2; 11 nucleotides agree with TRBD2. The CDR3 sequence is 14 residues long. Looked up from germline, CDR1 is SGHTA and CDR2 is FQGNSA. The junction had 1 base not matched to a gene; V was cut back by 5 bases and J by 5 bases.

This clone was found a few times. The chain is built from TRBV11-2 and TRBJ2-5; D perhaps matches TRBD2 (7 bases). The CDR3 covers 17 residues. The germline gives CDR1 SGHAT, CDR2 FQNNGV. Trimming shortened V by 0 bases and J by 4 bases, and 18 bases separated the two germline ends. Here the CDR3 reads CASSLDWERGATETQYF. The CDR3 DNA reads TGTGCCAGCAGCTTAGATTGGGAACGGGGGGCCACAGAGACCCAGTACTTC.

The CDR3: CASSPATGKGYGYTF. CDR3 DNA: TGCGCCAGCAGCCCCGCGACAGGGAAAGGGTATGGCTACACCTTC. The V call is TRBV5-1, the J call TRBJ1-2, with 7 bases lining up with TRBD1. The CDR3 has 15 residues. V lost 4 bases, J lost 5 bases, and 11 bases stayed unmatched. In germline, CDR1 is SGHRS, CDR2 YFSETQ.

V usage is TRBV11-2 and J usage is TRBJ2-3; TRBD2 agrees at 7 bases. The CDR3 is 15 amino acids. In germline, CDR1 is SGHAT, CDR2 FQNNGV. Trimming cost V 5 bases and J 0 bases; bases outside gene matches: 5. The CDR3 region has the DNA TGTGCCAGCAGCCCCAGCGGGGCAAGCACAGATACGCAGTATTTT. Translation: CASSPSGASTDTQYF.

The V call is TRBV7-9, the J call TRBJ1-5, with TRBD1 as a possible D gene (5 bases). V was pared by 5 bases and J by 7 bases, with 15 bases between. The germline V gene has CDR1 SEHNR and CDR2 FQNEAQ (reference sequence). This CDR3 has 14 amino acids. The CDR3 reads CASSRAGGLQPQHF. The CDR3 nucleotides are TGTGCCAGCAGCAGAGCCGGGGGTCTGCAGCCCCAGCATTTT.

V and J are TRBV6-5 and TRBJ1-2; D not resolved. CDR1 and CDR2 from the germline V gene are MNHEY and SVGAGI. The CDR3 runs 12 residues. Trimming stripped 8 bases from V and 8 bases from J, with 15 bases between. CDR3 amino acids: CASVGRTGGYTF. In DNA form, the CDR3 reads TGTGCCAGCGTAGGGAGAACCGGCGGCTACACCTTC.

J is TRBJ1-2 and V is TRBV19; 9 nucleotides agree with TRBD1. This CDR3 is 13 amino acids long. V was clipped by 3 bases and J by 8 bases; unmatched bases: 4. Germline assignment: CDR1 LNHDA and CDR2 SQIVND (reference sequence). This chain's CDR3 is CASSIRDREGYTF. The CDR3 coding sequence is TGTGCCAGTAGTATCCGGGACAGGGAGGGCTACACCTTC.

The chain couples TRBV5-4 to TRBJ2-2, with D possibly matching TRBD1 (6 bases). The CDR3 loop spans 13 amino acids. Germline CDR1 and CDR2: SGHNT and YYREEE (reference sequence). Trimming pared 4 bases from V and 6 bases from J, leaving 10 bases between. The CDR3 nucleotides read TGTGCCAGCAGCCAACAGGGCCCCGGGGAGCTGTTTTTT. Its protein is CASSQQGPGELFF. Full variable domain (outside the CDR3, taken from reference TRBV5-4 and TRBJ2-2): ETGVTQSPTHLIKTRGQQVTLRCSSQSGHNTVSWYQQALGQGPQFIFQYYREEENGRGNFPPRFSGLQFPNYSSELNVNALELDDSALYLCASSQQGPGELFFGEGSRLTVL.

This clone appeared once. This chain joins TRBV7-9 and TRBJ1-3, with D possibly being TRBD1 (5 bases). The CDR3 sequence is 13 residues long. Per the germline V gene, CDR1 is SEHNR and CDR2 is FQNEAQ (reference sequence). Trimming shortened V by 6 bases and J by 7 bases, and 13 bases separated the two germline ends. The CDR3 reads CASRKNGGNTIYF. The CDR3 DNA reads as TGTGCCAGCAGGAAAAACGGGGGGAACACCATATATTTT.

The chain uses TRBV7-2 and TRBJ2-5; TRBD2 aligns across 8 bases. The V segment lost 6 bases and the J segment 4 bases; nucleotides outside the gene matches: 10. The CDR3 spans 15 residues. Germline values: CDR1 SGHTA, CDR2 FQGNSA. Here the CDR3 reads CASSLLRAGVETQYF. CDR3 DNA: TGTGCCAGCAGTCTTCTCCGAGCGGGAGTAGAGACCCAGTACTTC.

The chain has TRBV19 and TRBJ2-1; perhaps TRBD2 as D (5 bases). V was shortened by 5 bases and J by 3 bases, with 17 bases between the two germline ends. The CDR3 length is 16 residues. Per germline, CDR1 LNHDA and CDR2 SQIVND (reference sequence). This CDR3 is CASSLREGAGYNEQFF. The CDR3 DNA reads as TGTGCCAGTAGTCTCCGAGAGGGTGCGGGCTACAATGAGCAGTTCTTC.

The chain combines TRBV7-2 with TRBJ2-2; possibly TRBD1 or TRBD2 for D (5 bases each). Trimming took off 0 bases at V and 5 bases at J, with 10 bases between the two ends. The germline gives CDR1 SGHTA, CDR2 FQGNSA. The CDR3 extends over 15 amino acids. CDR3: CASSLAQRGTGELFF. The DNA for the CDR3 is TGTGCCAGCAGCTTAGCGCAGAGGGGTACCGGGGAGCTGTTTTTT.

J is TRBJ2-4 and V is TRBV5-6, with a weak D call TRBD2 (7 bases). The V gene's germline CDR1 is SGHDT and CDR2 YYEEEE. The length of the CDR3 is 16 residues. Trimming stripped 1 base from V and 3 bases from J, with 14 bases between. CDR3 nucleotide sequence: TGTGCCAGCAGCTTGACGGGGGGCCGTGACAAAAACATTCAGTACTTC. Translating it yields CASSLTGGRDKNIQYF.

The chain combines TRBV6-5 with TRBJ1-1; the match to TRBD1 covers 9 bases. The CDR3 is 13 residues long. V shed 6 bases and J 4 bases; nucleotides not matched to a gene: 3. Germline CDR1 MNHEY, CDR2 SVGAGI. Here the CDR3 DNA reads TGTGCCAGCAGACCGGGACAGGGCACTGAAGCTTTCTTT. It specifies CASRPGQGTEAFF.

The J gene is TRBJ2-6, the V gene TRBV5-6; tentative D call: TRBD2 (5 bases). The V and J ends lost 5 bases and 4 bases respectively, with 22 bases between them. CDR1 is SGHDT and CDR2 is YYEEEE in the germline V gene. This CDR3 is built from 18 residues. CDR3 sequence reads: CASSARRPTSSGANVLTF. CDR3 DNA: TGTGCCAGCAGTGCTAGGAGGCCAACATCGTCCGGGGCCAACGTCCTGACTTTC.

This chain links TRBV7-2 with TRBJ2-5, with 7 bases aligning to TRBD1. Germline CDR1 reads SGHTA; CDR2 reads FQGNSA. V lost 5 bases, J lost 0 bases, and 3 bases stayed unmatched. The CDR3 runs to 14 residues. This chain's CDR3 is CASSRDSYQETQYF. The CDR3 region has the DNA TGTGCCAGCAGCAGGGACAGTTACCAAGAGACCCAGTACTTC.

The CDR3 loop is CASSLPGATNEKLFF. The CDR3 nucleotides are TGTGCCAGCAGCTTACCGGGAGCAACTAATGAAAAACTGTTTTTT. V is TRBV7-9 and J is TRBJ1-4; unclear D gene. Germline V CDR1 and CDR2: SEHNR, FQNEAQ (reference sequence). V lost 2 bases and J lost 0, with 7 bases in between. This CDR3 region has 15 residues.

The genes are TRBV19 and TRBJ1-2, with D perhaps matching TRBD1 (6 bases). V dropped 10 bases and J dropped 2 bases, with 11 bases sitting between them. The germline CDR1 and CDR2 sequences are LNHDA and SQIVND (reference sequence). The CDR3 is made up of 12 amino acids. The CDR3 DNA reads TGTGCCACCGAAACAGGGAACTATGGCTACACCTTC. It codes for CATETGNYGYTF.

This chain connects TRBV27 to TRBJ2-7; tentatively, D is TRBD1 (5 bases). Deletions cut 2 bases from V and 4 bases from J, with 9 bases between. The CDR3 has 13 amino acids. Germline V CDR1 and CDR2: MNHEY, SMNVEV (reference sequence). The CDR3 sequence is CASSLQGSYEQYF. Written as DNA, the CDR3 is TGTGCCAGCAGTTTACAGGGCAGTTACGAGCAGTACTTC.

This clone was detected a few times. V and J are TRBV9 and TRBJ1-1; TRBD1 might be the D (5 bases). The CDR3 totals 15 residues. Trimming took 0 bases from V and 0 from J, leaving 9 bases between them. The germline gives CDR1 SGDLS, CDR2 YYNGEE. The CDR3 nucleotides are TGTGCCAGCAGCGTAGCGGGACGGTTGAACACTGAAGCTTTCTTT. Translated: CASSVAGRLNTEAFF.

The chain combines TRBV19 with TRBJ1-5; tentatively, D is TRBD1 (5 bases). The V gene lost 6 bases and the J gene lost 0 bases, with 12 bases spanning the gap. The CDR3 consists of 15 residues. The germline gives CDR1 LNHDA, CDR2 SQIVND (reference sequence). The CDR3 sequence: CASRIDRNSNQPQHF. CDR3 bases: TGTGCCAGTAGGATTGACAGAAATAGCAATCAGCCCCAGCATTTT.

The chain recombines TRBV5-4 with TRBJ1-5; 10 positions match TRBD1. Germline trimming cut 3 bases from V and 5 bases from J; bases unmatched to any gene: 5. CDR3 length: 15 amino acids. CDR1 SGHNT and CDR2 YYREEE come from the germline V gene (reference sequence). DNA of the CDR3: TGTGCCAGCAGCTCCGGGACAGGGGCCCATCAGCCCCAGCATTTT. This sequence encodes CASSSGTGAHQPQHF.

The chain links TRBV28 to TRBJ2-7; 7 nucleotides line up with TRBD1. The germline CDR1 and CDR2 sequences are MDHEN and SYDVKM. The CDR3 runs to 11 residues. Losses at the gene ends were 10 bases for V and 4 bases for J; bases not matched to a gene: 4. As DNA, the CDR3 is TGTGCCACCAGGGGGTGGTACGAGCAGTACTTC. Protein product: CATRGWYEQYF.

In DNA form, the CDR3 reads TGTGCCAGCAGTTTCAGAGGGGGCGATAGCAATCAGCCCCAGCATTTT. This encodes CASSFRGGDSNQPQHF. The chain combines TRBV27 with TRBJ1-5; 7 bases are shared with TRBD1. Per the germline V gene, CDR1 is MNHEY and CDR2 is SMNVEV (reference sequence). V was clipped by 3 bases and J by 0 bases; unmatched bases: 5. This CDR3 contains 16 residues.

The genes are TRBV6-1 and TRBJ2-7, with 14 nucleotides matching TRBD2. Germline V lookup: CDR1 MNHNS, CDR2 SASEGT. This CDR3 is built from 15 residues. Unmatched junction bases numbered 4, after V lost 6 bases and J lost 3 bases. Written as DNA, the CDR3 is TGTGCCAGCAGGGAGGGACTAGCGGGAGTCTACGAGCAGTACTTC. Translated, it gives CASREGLAGVYEQYF.

The rearrangement uses TRBV7-2 and TRBJ2-1, with 9 bases lining up with TRBD2. The CDR3 contains 14 residues. The germline V gene has CDR1 SGHTA and CDR2 FQGNSA. The V segment lost 2 bases and the J segment 8 bases; nucleotides outside the gene matches: 4. The CDR3 sequence: CASSLSSGSHEQFF. DNA for the CDR3: TGTGCCAGCAGCTTAAGTAGCGGGAGTCATGAGCAGTTCTTC.